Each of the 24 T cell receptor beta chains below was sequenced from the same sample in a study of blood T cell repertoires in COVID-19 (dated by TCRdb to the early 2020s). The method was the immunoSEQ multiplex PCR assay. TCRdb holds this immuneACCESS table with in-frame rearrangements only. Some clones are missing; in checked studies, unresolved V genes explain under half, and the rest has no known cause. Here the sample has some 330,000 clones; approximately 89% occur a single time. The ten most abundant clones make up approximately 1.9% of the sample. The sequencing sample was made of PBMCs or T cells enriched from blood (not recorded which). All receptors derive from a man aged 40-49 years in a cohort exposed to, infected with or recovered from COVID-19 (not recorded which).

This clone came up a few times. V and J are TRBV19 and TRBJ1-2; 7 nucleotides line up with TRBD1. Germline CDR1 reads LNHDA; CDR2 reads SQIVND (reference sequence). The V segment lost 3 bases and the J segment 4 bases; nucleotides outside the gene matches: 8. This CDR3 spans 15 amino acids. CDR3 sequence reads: CASSIYRDSFYGYTF. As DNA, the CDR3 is TGTGCCAGTAGTATTTACCGGGACAGCTTCTATGGCTACACCTTC.

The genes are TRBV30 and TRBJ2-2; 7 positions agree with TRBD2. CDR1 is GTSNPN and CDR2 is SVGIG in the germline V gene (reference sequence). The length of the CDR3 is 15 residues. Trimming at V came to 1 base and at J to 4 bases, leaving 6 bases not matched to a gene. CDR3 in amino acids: CAWSGVGEGTGELFF. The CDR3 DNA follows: TGTGCCTGGAGTGGGGTGGGGGAGGGCACCGGGGAGCTGTTTTTT.

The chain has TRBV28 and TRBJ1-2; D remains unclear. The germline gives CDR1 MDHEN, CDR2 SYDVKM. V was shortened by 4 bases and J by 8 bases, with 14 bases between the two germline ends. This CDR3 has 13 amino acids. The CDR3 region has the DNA TGTGCCAGCAGTTCCCACACGAGGGAAGGCTACACCTTC. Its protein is CASSSHTREGYTF.

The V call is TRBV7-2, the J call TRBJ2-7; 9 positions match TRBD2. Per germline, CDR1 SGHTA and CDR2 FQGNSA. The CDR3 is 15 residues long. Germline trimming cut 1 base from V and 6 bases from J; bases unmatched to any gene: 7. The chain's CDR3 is CASSLVSAGGGEQYF. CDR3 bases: TGTGCCAGCAGCTTAGTTTCAGCGGGAGGAGGCGAGCAGTACTTC. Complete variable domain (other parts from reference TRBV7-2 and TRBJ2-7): GAGVSQSPSNKVTEKGKDVELRCDPISGHTALYWYRQSLGQGLEFLIYFQGNSAPDKSGLPSDRFSAERTGGSVSTLTIQRTQQEDSAVYLCASSLVSAGGGEQYFGPGTRLTVT.

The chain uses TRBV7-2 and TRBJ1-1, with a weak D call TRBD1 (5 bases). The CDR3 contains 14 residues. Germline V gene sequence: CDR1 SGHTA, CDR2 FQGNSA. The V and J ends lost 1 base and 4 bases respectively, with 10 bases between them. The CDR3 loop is CASSLVGDSTEAFF. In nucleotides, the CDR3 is TGTGCCAGCAGCTTAGTAGGGGATAGCACTGAAGCTTTCTTT.

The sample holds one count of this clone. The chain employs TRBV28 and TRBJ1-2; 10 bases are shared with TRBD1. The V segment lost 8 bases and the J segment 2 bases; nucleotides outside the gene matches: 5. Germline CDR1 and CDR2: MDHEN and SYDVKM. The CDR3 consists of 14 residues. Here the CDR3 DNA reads TGTGCCAGCTGGGGACAGGGGATAAACTATGGCTACACCTTC. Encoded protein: CASWGQGINYGYTF.

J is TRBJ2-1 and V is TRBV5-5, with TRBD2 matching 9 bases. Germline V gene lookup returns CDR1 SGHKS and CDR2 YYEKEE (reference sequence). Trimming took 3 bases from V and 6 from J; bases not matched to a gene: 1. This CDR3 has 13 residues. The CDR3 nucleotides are TGTGCCAGCAGCTATAGCGGGAGCAATGAGCAGTTCTTC. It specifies CASSYSGSNEQFF.

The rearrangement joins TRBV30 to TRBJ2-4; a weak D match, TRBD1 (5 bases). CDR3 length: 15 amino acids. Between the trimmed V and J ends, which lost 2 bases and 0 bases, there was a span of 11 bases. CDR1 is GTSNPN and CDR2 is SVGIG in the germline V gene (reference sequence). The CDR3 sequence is CAWSTGRVAKNIQYF. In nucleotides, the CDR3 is TGTGCCTGGAGTACAGGCCGGGTAGCCAAAAACATTCAGTACTTC. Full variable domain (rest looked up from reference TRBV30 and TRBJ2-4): SQTIHQWPATLVQPVGSPLSLECTVEGTSNPNLYWYRQAAGRGLQLLFYSVGIGQISSEVPQNLSASRPQDRQFILSSKKLLLSDSGFYLCAWSTGRVAKNIQYFGAGTRLSVL.

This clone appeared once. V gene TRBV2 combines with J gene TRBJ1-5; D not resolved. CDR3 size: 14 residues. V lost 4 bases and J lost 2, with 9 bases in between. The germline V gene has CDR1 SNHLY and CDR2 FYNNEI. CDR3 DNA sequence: TGTGCCAGCAGTGGGACTTTGGGCAATCAGCCCCAGCATTTT. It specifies CASSGTLGNQPQHF.

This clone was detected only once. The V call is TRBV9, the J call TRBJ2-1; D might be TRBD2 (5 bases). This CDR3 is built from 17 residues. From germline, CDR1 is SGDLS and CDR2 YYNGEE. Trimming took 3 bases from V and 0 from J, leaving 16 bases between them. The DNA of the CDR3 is TGTGCCAGCAGCGAAACCGGACTGGAAAGCTCCTACAATGAGCAGTTCTTC. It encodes CASSETGLESSYNEQFF. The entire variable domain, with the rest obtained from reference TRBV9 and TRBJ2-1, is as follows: DSGVTQTPKHLITATGQRVTLRCSPRSGDLSVYWYQQSLDQGLQFLIQYYNGEERAKGNILERFSAQQFPDLHSELNLSSLELGDSALYFCASSETGLESSYNEQFFGPGTRLTVL.

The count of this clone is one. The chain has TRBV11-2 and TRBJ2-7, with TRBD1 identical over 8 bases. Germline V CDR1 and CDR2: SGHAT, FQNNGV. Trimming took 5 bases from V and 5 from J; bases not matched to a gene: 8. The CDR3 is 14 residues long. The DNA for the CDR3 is TGTGCCAGCAGCCCCGGACAGGGTGGCAACGAGCAGTACTTC. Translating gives CASSPGQGGNEQYF.

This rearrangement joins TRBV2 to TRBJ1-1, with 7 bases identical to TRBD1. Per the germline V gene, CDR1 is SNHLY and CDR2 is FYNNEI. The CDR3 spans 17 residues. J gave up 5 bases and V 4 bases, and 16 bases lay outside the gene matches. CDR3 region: CASSVPRERQGWTEAFF. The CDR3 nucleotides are TGTGCCAGCAGTGTACCTCGGGAAAGACAGGGTTGGACTGAAGCTTTCTTT.

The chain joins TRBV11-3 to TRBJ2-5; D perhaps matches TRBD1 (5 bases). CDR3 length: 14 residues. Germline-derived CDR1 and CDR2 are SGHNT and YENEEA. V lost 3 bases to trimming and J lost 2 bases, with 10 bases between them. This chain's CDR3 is CASSFGQGQETQYF. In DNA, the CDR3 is TGTGCCAGCAGCTTTGGCCAGGGACAAGAGACCCAGTACTTC.

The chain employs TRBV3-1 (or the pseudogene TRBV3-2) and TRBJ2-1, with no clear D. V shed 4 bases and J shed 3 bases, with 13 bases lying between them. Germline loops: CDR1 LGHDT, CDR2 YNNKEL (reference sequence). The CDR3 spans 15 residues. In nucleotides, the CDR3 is TGTGCCAGCAGCCCCCGACTCACTAACTACAATGAGCAGTTCTTC. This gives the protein CASSPRLTNYNEQFF.

In nucleotides, the CDR3 is TGTGCCAGCAGCTTAGTGGGGACAAATCGGCAGCCCCAGCATTTT. Encoded protein: CASSLVGTNRQPQHF. V usage is TRBV7-2 and J usage is TRBJ1-5; perhaps TRBD1 as D (6 bases). The CDR3 runs to 15 residues. The V gene's germline CDR1 is SGHTA and CDR2 FQGNSA. Trimming left V 1 base short and J 7 bases short, with 14 bases between.

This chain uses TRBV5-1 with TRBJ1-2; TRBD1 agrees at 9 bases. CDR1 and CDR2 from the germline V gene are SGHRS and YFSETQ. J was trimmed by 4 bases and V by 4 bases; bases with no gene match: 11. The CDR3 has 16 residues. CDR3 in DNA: TGCGCCAGCAGCGAATCAACGGGACAGGGACTCTATGGCTACACCTTC. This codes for CASSESTGQGLYGYTF.

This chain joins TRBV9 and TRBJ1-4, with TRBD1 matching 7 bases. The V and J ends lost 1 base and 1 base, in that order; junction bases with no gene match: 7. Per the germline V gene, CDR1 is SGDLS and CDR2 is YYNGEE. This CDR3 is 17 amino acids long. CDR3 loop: CASSVKGGPGTNEKLFF. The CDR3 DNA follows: TGTGCCAGCAGCGTAAAAGGGGGCCCGGGAACTAATGAAAAACTGTTTTTT. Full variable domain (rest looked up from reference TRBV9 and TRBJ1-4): DSGVTQTPKHLITATGQRVTLRCSPRSGDLSVYWYQQSLDQGLQFLIQYYNGEERAKGNILERFSAQQFPDLHSELNLSSLELGDSALYFCASSVKGGPGTNEKLFFGSGTQLSVL.

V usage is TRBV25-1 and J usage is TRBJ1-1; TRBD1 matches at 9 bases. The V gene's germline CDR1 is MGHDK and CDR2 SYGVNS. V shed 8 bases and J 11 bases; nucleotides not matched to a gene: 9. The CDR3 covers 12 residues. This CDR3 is CASQGQGRSAFF. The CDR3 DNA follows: TGTGCCAGCCAGGGACAGGGCAGGTCGGCTTTCTTT. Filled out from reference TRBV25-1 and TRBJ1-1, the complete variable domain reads EADIYQTPRYLVIGTGKKITLECSQTMGHDKMYWYQQDPGMELHLIHYSYGVNSTEKGDLSSESTVSRIRTEHFPLTLESARPSHTSQYLCASQGQGRSAFFGQGTRLTVV.

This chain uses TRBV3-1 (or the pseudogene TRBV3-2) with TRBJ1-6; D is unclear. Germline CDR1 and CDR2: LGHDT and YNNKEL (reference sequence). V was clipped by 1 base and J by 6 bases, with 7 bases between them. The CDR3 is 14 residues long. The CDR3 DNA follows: TGTGCCAGCAGCCAAGCTCCCGGTAATTCACCCCTCCACTTT. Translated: CASSQAPGNSPLHF.

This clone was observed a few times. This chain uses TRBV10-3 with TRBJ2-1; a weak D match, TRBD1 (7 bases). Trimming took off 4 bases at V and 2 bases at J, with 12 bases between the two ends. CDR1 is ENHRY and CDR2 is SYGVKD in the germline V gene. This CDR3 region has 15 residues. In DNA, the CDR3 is TGTGCCATCAGTGCAGGGGGGACAGCCTACAATGAGCAGTTCTTC. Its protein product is CAISAGGTAYNEQFF.

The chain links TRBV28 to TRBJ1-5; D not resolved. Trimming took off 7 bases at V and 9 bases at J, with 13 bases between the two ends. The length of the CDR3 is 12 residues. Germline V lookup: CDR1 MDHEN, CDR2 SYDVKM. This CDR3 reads CASTEDTSPQHF. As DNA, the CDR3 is TGTGCCAGCACCGAAGACACTTCGCCCCAGCATTTT.

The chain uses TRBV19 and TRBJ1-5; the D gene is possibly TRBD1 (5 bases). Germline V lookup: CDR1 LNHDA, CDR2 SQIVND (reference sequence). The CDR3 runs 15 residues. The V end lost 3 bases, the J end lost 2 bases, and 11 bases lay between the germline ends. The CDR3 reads CASSIGGDGNQPQHF. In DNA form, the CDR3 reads TGTGCCAGTAGTATCGGGGGGGACGGCAATCAGCCCCAGCATTTT.

The CDR3 DNA is TGTGCCATCAGTGAGTCGGCAGCGGGAATGAATGAGCAGTTCTTC. Translating it yields CAISESAAGMNEQFF. The chain employs TRBV10-3 and TRBJ2-1; TRBD2 matches at 7 bases. V dropped 0 bases and J dropped 7; count of bases not matched to a gene: 6. This CDR3 has 15 residues. Per germline, CDR1 ENHRY and CDR2 SYGVKD.

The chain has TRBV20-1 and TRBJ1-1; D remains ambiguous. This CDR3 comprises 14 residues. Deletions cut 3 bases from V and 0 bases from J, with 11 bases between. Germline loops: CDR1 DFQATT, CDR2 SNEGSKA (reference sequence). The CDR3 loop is CSASSTRMNTEAFF. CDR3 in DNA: TGCAGTGCTAGTTCCACGCGGATGAACACTGAAGCTTTCTTT.